This T cell receptor (beta chain) stems from a study of OX40 agonist ivuxolimab in advanced cancers. As to this clone: What it binds is not known.

Sequencing used immunoSEQ multiplex PCR; TCRdb keeps in-frame clones, though not all of them. The data show 90,000 to 130,000 clones, less than 95% seen once. The CDR3 contains 14 residues. Trimming shortened V by 0 bases and J by 8 bases, and 14 bases separated the two germline ends. Germline V gene lookup returns CDR1 SGHRS and CDR2 YFSETQ. The study, taken as a whole, reports: Which antigen the expanded peripheral T cells recognized is unknown.

This specimen consisted of CD4+ or CD8+ T cells sorted from blood, obtained in a trial of the OX40 agonist ivuxolimab. This TCR came from an adult with an advanced solid tumor such as melanoma, head and neck, liver or kidney cancer. The chain joins TRBV5-1 to TRBJ2-5; perhaps TRBD2 as D (5 bases). Here the CDR3 reads CASSLGTLGDTQYF. DNA for the CDR3: TGCGCCAGCAGCTTGGGGACTCTCGGTGACACCCAGTACTTC.